The TCR beta chain described here comes from a study of identical twins. Each CDR3 protein gets one entry after TCRdb re-called the 5' RACE reads with MiXCR. Of fewer than 650,000 distinct CDR3 sequences listed, about 7% are singletons. The CDR3 runs to 14 residues. Trimming stripped 7 bases from V and 4 bases from J, with 16 bases between. This clonotype was counted at least ten times. The sample also formed part of further work on yellow fever vaccine responses in identical twins.

This chain joins TRBV12-3 or TRBV12-4 and TRBJ1-1; tentative D call: TRBD1 (6 bases). This TCR was sampled from a woman aged 18-29 years in good health. Sequenced input: PBMCs. The CDR3 DNA reads TGTGCCAGCAATCGGTGGGGGCCGGGCACTGAAGCTTTCTTT. The encoded protein is CASNRWGPGTEAFF.